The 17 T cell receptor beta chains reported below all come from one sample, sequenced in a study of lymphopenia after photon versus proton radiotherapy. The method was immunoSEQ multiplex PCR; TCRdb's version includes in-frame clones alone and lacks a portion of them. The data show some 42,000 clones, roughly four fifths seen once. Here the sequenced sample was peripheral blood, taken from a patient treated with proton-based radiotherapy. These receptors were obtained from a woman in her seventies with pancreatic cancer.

The chain's CDR3 is CASSFGGRSTEAFF. DNA of the CDR3: TGTGCCAGCAGTTTTGGGGGGCGTAGTACTGAAGCTTTCTTT. The gene calls are TRBV27 and TRBJ1-1; TRBD1 is a possible D gene (6 bases). The V gene's germline CDR1 is MNHEY and CDR2 SMNVEV (reference sequence). Between the trimmed V and J ends, which lost 3 bases and 5 bases, there was a span of 13 bases. The CDR3 is made up of 14 amino acids.

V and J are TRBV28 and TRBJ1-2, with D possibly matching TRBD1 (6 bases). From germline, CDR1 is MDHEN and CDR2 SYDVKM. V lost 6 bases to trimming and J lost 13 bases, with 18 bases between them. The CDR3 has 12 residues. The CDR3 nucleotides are TGTGCCAGCAGACCTAGCGACAGGTTCCCCACCTTC. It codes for CASRPSDRFPTF.

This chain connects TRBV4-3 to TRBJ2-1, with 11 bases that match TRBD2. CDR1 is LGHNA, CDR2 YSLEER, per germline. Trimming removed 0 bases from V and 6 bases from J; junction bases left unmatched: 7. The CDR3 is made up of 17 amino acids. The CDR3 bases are TGCGCCAGCAGCCAAGAACTTTCACTAGCGGGAGCCAATGAGCAGTTCTTC. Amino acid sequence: CASSQELSLAGANEQFF.

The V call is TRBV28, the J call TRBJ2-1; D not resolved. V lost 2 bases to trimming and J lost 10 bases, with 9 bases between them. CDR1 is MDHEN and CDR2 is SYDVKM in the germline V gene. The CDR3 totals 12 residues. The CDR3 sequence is CASSLILLEQFF. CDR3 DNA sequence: TGTGCCAGCAGTTTAATCCTCCTCGAGCAGTTCTTC.

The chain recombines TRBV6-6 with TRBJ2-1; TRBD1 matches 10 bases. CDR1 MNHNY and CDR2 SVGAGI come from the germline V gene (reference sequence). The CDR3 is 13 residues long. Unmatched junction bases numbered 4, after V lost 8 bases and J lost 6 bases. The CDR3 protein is CASSGTGANEQFF. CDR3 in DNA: TGTGCCAGCTCCGGGACAGGGGCCAATGAGCAGTTCTTC.

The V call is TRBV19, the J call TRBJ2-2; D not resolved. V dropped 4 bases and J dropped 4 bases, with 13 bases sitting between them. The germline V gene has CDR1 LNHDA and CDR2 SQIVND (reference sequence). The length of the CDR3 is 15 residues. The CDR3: CASSKQGLSTGELFF. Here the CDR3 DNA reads TGTGCCAGTAGTAAACAAGGTCTTAGCACCGGGGAGCTGTTTTTT.

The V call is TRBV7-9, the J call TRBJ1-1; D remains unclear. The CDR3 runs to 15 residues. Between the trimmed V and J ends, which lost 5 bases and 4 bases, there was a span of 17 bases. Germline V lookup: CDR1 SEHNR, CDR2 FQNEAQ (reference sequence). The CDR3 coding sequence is TGTGCCAGCAGCGCAACGCGGACCCCGAGCACTGAAGCTTTCTTT. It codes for CASSATRTPSTEAFF.

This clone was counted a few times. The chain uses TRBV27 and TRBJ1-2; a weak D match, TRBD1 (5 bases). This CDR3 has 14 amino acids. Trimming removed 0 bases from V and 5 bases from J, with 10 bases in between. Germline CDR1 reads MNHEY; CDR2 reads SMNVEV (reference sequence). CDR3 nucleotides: TGTGCCAGCAGTTTATCACGGGGGACTTATGGCTACACCTTC. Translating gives CASSLSRGTYGYTF.

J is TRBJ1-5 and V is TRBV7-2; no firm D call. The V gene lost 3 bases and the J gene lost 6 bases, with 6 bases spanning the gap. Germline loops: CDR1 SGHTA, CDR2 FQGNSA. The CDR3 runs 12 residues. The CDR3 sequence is CASSLFGQPQHF. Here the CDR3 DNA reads TGTGCCAGCAGCTTGTTTGGTCAGCCCCAGCATTTT. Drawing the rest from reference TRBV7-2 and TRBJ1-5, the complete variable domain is GAGVSQSPSNKVTEKGKDVELRCDPISGHTALYWYRQSLGQGLEFLIYFQGNSAPDKSGLPSDRFSAERTGGSVSTLTIQRTQQEDSAVYLCASSLFGQPQHFGDGTRLSIL.

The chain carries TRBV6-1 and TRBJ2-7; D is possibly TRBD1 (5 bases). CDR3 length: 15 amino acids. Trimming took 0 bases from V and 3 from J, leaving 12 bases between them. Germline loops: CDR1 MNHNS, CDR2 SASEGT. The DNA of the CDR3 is TGTGCCAGCAGTGAAGCGGCAGGGATCGGCTACGAGCAGTACTTC. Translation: CASSEAAGIGYEQYF.

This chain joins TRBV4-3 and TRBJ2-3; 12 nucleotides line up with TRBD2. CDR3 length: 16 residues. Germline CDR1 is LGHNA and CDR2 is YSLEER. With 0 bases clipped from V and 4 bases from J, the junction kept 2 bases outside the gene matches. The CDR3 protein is CASSQELAGGSDTQYF. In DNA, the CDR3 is TGCGCCAGCAGCCAAGAACTAGCGGGAGGCTCAGATACGCAGTATTTT.

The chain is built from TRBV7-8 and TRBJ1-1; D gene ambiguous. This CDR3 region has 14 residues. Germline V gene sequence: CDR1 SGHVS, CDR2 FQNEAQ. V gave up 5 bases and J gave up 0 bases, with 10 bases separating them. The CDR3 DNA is TGTGCCAGCAGCCCCTATTGGGTGAACACTGAAGCTTTCTTT. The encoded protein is CASSPYWVNTEAFF.

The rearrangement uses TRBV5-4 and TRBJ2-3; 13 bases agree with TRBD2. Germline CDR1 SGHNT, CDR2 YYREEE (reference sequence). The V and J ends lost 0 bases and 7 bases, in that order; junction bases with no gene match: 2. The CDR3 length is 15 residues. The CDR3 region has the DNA TGTGCCAGCAGCTTGGAACTAGCGGGAGGGCATACGCAGTATTTT. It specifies CASSLELAGGHTQYF. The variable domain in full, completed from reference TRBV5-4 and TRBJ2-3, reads ETGVTQSPTHLIKTRGQQVTLRCSSQSGHNTVSWYQQALGQGPQFIFQYYREEENGRGNFPPRFSGLQFPNYSSELNVNALELDDSALYLCASSLELAGGHTQYFGPGTRLTVL.

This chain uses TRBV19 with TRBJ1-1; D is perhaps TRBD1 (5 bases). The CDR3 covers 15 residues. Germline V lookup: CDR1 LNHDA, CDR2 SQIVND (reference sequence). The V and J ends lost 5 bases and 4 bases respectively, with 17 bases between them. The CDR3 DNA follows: TGTGCCAGTAGTGATAACCCGGGGCTCAGCACTGAAGCTTTCTTT. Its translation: CASSDNPGLSTEAFF.

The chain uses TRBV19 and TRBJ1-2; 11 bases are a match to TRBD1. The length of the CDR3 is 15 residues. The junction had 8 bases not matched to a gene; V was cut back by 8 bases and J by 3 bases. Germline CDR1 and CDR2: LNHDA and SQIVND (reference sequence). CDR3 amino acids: CASGLRTGGDYGYTF. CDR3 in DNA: TGTGCCAGTGGCCTTAGGACAGGGGGCGACTATGGCTACACCTTC. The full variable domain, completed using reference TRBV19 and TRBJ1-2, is DGGITQSPKYLFRKEGQNVTLSCEQNLNHDAMYWYRQDPGQGLRLIYYSQIVNDFQKGDIAEGYSVSREKKESFPLTVTSAQKNPTAFYLCASGLRTGGDYGYTFGSGTRLTVV.

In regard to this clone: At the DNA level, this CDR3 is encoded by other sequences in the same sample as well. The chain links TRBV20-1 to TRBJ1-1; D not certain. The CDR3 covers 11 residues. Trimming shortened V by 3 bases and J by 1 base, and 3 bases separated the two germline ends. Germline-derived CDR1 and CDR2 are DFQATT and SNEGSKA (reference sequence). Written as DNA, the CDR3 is TGCAGTGCTAGGGGGAACACTGAAGCTTTCTTT. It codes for CSARGNTEAFF.

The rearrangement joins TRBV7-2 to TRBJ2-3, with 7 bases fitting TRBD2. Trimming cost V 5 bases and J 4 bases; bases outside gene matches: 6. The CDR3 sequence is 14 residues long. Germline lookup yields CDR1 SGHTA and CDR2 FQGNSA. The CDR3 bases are TGTGCCAGCAGCCCTCTTGGACTAGCAGATACGCAGTATTTT. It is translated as CASSPLGLADTQYF.